Listed below are T cell receptor beta chains from one sample, sequenced in a study of T cells after posttransplantation cyclophosphamide. Sequenced by immunoSEQ multiplex PCR; TCRdb stores in-frame clones only, minus some. Found here are roughly 19,000 clones, approximately 90% of them singletons; the top ten hold roughly 2%. Sequences were derived from PBMCs, sampled around 380 days after allogeneic stem cell transplant with calcineurin inhibitor and methotrexate. Receptors originate from a female patient aged 30-39 years who received an allogeneic stem cell transplant from an unrelated donor, was CMV-positive, and had acute and chronic GVHD. A subset of T cells may come from the graft donor. Each CDR3 is given with its conserved first and last residue. Fields, in order: D gene, clone size, V gene, J gene, CDR3 DNA, CDR3 protein. The D gene is left open where the match is weak. Clone size is given for some rows only: seen once, a few or many times, or a class if the clone is expanded.

TRBD2,few,TRBV2,TRBJ2-7,TGTGCCAGCAGTTCCGGGACTAGTAGGTACGAGCAGTACTTC,CASSSGTSRYEQYF
.,.,TRBV5-1,TRBJ2-5,TGCGCCAGCAGCTTCGGTCTCACAGAGACCCAGTACTTC,CASSFGLTETQYF
.,.,TRBV18,TRBJ1-4,TGTGCCAGCTCTCGGAACAGGGCGGAAAAACTGTTTTTT,CASSRNRAEKLFF
.,.,TRBV6-5,TRBJ2-5,TGTGCCAGCAGAGTCCCCAGCGGAGAGACCCAGTACTTC,CASRVPSGETQYF
.,.,TRBV18,TRBJ1-1,TGTGCCAGCTCACCCCGTGGGGGGAGGAACACTGAAGCTTTCTTT,CASSPRGGRNTEAFF
TRBD2,.,TRBV15,TRBJ2-5,TGTGCCACCAGCACAGGGGCTAGCGGGAGCCACGAGACCCAGTACTTC,CATSTGASGSHETQYF
.,.,TRBV5-4,TRBJ1-1,TGTGCCAGCAGCTTGAATCAGGGGACTGAAGCTTTCTTT,CASSLNQGTEAFF
.,.,TRBV14,TRBJ2-3,TGTGCCAGCAGCGGTTGGGAGGACGGCACAGATACGCAGTATTTT,CASSGWEDGTDTQYF
.,.,TRBV4-3,TRBJ1-6,TGCGCCAGTTCAAACAGGTTGAGCTCCTATAATTCACCCCTCCACTTT,CASSNRLSSYNSPLHF
.,.,TRBV30,TRBJ1-5,TGTGCCTGGAGTACAGATAGCAATCAGCCCCAGCATTTT,CAWSTDSNQPQHF
.,.,TRBV12-5,TRBJ2-3,TGTGCTAGTGGTTTGGGGACTGCCACAGATACGCAGTATTTT,CASGLGTATDTQYF
TRBD2,.,TRBV5-1,TRBJ2-1,TGCGCCAGCAGCACGGGACTAGCGGAGAGGCTCCTATCCTACAATGAGCAGTTCTTC,CASSTGLAERLLSYNEQFF
TRBD2,.,TRBV14,TRBJ2-5,TGTGCCAGCAGCCGAAGACTAGCGGGAGAGACCCAGTACTTC,CASSRRLAGETQYF
.,once,TRBV19,TRBJ1-5,TGTGCCAGTAGTATAGTAGCTCAGGGTGGGGGCTCCAATCAGCCCCAGCATTTT,CASSIVAQGGGSNQPQHF
TRBD2,.,TRBV11-3,TRBJ2-5,TGTGCCAGCAGCTTAGCTAGCGGGAGTAGCGGAGAGACCCAGTACTTC,CASSLASGSSGETQYF
.,.,TRBV11-2,TRBJ1-1,TGTGCCAGCAGCTTAGGCTCCACCGTGACAGGTCTCGCTTTCTTT,CASSLGSTVTGLAFF
.,.,TRBV14,TRBJ2-7,TGTGCCAGCAGCCAAGATGAGGCCGACGAGCAGTACTTC,CASSQDEADEQYF
.,.,TRBV6-6,TRBJ1-5,TGTGCCAGCACCTCGGGGGGGATCGGGCAGCCCCAGCATTTT,CASTSGGIGQPQHF
TRBD1,.,TRBV11-1,TRBJ2-3,TGTGCCAGCAGCTTGAGGGGGCCCAGCACAGATACGCAGTATTTT,CASSLRGPSTDTQYF
.,once,TRBV20-1,TRBJ2-5,TGCAGTGCTAGACTAGTAGAGACCCAGTACTTC,CSARLVETQYF
TRBD1,.,TRBV27,TRBJ1-2,TGTGCCAGCAGTTCACGACAGGGGAAAGTCTATGGCTACACCTTC,CASSSRQGKVYGYTF
.,once,TRBV6-1,TRBJ1-4,TGTGCCAGCAGACGGACAGCAACTAATGAAAAACTGTTTTTT,CASRRTATNEKLFF
TRBD1,.,TRBV15,TRBJ2-2,TGTGCCACCAGCAGAGATAGGGGGCGGAACACCGGGGAGCTGTTTTTT,CATSRDRGRNTGELFF
.,.,TRBV7-2,TRBJ1-2,TGTGCCAGCAGCGCCACAGAAAATGGCTACACCTTC,CASSATENGYTF
.,.,TRBV18,TRBJ1-4,TGTGCCAGCTCACCTCGACAGGCAACTAATGAAAAACTGTTTTTT,CASSPRQATNEKLFF
TRBD1,.,TRBV27,TRBJ1-6,TGTGCCAGCAGTCCCCGGACAGGGGTAGGTCGCGATTCACCCCTCCACTTT,CASSPRTGVGRDSPLHF
.,few,TRBV10-3,TRBJ2-7,TGTGCCATCAGGACAGATAAACTGATCTCCTACGAGCAGTACTTC,CAIRTDKLISYEQYF
.,.,TRBV6-4,TRBJ2-3,TGTGCCAGCAGTGACTCTCCCGACCCCTCAGGCGGCACAGATACGCAGTATTTT,CASSDSPDPSGGTDTQYF
TRBD1,.,TRBV5-5,TRBJ1-4,TGTGCCAGCAGGGTCACAGGGGCAACTAATGAAAAACTGTTTTTT,CASRVTGATNEKLFF
.,.,TRBV29-1,TRBJ1-1,TGCAGCGTTGAAGTAACAGAGGGCACTGAAGCTTTCTTT,CSVEVTEGTEAFF
TRBD1,.,TRBV2,TRBJ1-2,TGTGCCAGCAGCGACAGGGTACGGGGCTACACCTTC,CASSDRVRGYTF
.,.,TRBV5-6,TRBJ2-1,TGTGCCAGCAGCTTGGACGTGAGTTCCTACAATGAGCAGTTCTTC,CASSLDVSSYNEQFF
.,once,TRBV7-2,TRBJ1-1,TGTGCCAGCAGCCCTCAGGGCTGGGGTGAAGCTTTCTTT,CASSPQGWGEAFF
.,.,TRBV11-3,TRBJ1-1,TGTGCCAGCAGCTTAGGGACACCGAACACTGAAGCTTTCTTT,CASSLGTPNTEAFF
.,.,TRBV30,TRBJ2-3,TGTGCCCTGCGGGTGGCAGATACGCAGTATTTT,CALRVADTQYF
.,.,TRBV2,TRBJ2-4,TGTGGCACATCGCGGGTAGCCAAAAACATTCAGTACTTC,CGTSRVAKNIQYF